The source of this T cell receptor (beta chain) is a study of OX40 agonist ivuxolimab in advanced cancers. Study-wide points: Part of the nonresponder group also had normalized T-cell clonal expansion that was low.

Anyone with autoimmune disease history or systemic immunosuppression was excluded. This clone was seen just once. Its antigen is unidentified. The germline V gene has CDR1 MNHEY and CDR2 SVGAGI. This CDR3 is 13 amino acids long. The V and J ends lost 2 bases and 6 bases respectively, with 11 bases between them. Here immunoSEQ multiplex PCR was the method, and the copy in TCRdb shows in-frame clones only, minus some. The sample contains 53,000 or so clones, about four fifths of which appear only once. The material sequenced was CD4+ or CD8+ T cells sorted from blood, taken in a trial of the OX40 agonist ivuxolimab. The clonotype comes from an adult with an advanced solid tumor such as melanoma, head and neck, liver or kidney cancer. V gene TRBV6-5 combines with J gene TRBJ2-7, with no clear D. Here the CDR3 reads CASSYGLTGEQYF. CDR3 coding DNA: TGTGCCAGCAGTTACGGGCTGACGGGCGAGCAGTACTTC.